This T cell receptor (beta chain) was sequenced for a study of blood T cell repertoires in COVID-19. Assay: immunoSEQ multiplex PCR; the TCRdb copy retains only in-frame clones and omits some. The data show hundreds of thousands of clones, about 80% seen once. This CDR3 spans 13 amino acids. V lost 1 base and J 10 bases, leaving 10 bases between the germline ends. This sequence joins TRBV12-3 or TRBV12-4 and TRBJ2-2, with D possibly TRBD1 on 5 matching bases. The clonotype originates from a young man with acute COVID-19. Source material: PBMCs or T cells enriched from blood (not recorded which). DNA of the CDR3: TGTGCCAGCAGTTTAGTAACAGGAATGGAGCTGTTTTTT. Its protein is CASSLVTGMELFF.